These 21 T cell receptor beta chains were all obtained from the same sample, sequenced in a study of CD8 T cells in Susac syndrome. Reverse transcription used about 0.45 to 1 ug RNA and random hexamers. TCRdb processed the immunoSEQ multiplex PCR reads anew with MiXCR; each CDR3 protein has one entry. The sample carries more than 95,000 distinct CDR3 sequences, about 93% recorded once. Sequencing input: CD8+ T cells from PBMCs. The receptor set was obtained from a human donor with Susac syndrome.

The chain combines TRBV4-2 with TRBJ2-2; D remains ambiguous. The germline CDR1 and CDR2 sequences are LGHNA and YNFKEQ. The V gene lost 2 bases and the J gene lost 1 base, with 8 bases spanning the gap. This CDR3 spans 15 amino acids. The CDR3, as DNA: TGTGCCAGCAGCCAAAGTTGGTGGAACACCGGGGAGCTGTTTTTT. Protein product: CASSQSWWNTGELFF.

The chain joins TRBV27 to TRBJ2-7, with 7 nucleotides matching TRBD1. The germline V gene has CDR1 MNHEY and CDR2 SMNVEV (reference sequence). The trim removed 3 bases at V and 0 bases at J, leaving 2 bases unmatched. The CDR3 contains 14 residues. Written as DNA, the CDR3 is TGTGCCAGCAGTTTCGCAGGGGGCTCCTACGAGCAGTACTTC. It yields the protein CASSFAGGSYEQYF.

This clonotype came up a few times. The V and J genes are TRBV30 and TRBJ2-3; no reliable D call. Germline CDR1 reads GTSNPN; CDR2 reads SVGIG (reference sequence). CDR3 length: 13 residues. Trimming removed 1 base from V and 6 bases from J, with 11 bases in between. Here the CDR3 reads CAWSAGTADTQYF. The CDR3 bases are TGTGCCTGGAGTGCCGGAACCGCCGATACGCAGTATTTT.

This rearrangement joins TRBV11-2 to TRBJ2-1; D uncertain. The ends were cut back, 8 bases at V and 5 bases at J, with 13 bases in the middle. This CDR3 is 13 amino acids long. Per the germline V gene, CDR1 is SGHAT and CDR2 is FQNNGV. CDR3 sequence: CASSRAVDNEQFF. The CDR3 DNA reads TGTGCCAGCTCCCGGGCCGTAGACAATGAGCAGTTCTTC.

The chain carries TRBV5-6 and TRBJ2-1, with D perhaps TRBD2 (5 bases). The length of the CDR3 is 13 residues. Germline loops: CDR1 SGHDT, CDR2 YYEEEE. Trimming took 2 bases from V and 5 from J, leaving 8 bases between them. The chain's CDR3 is CASSFSGNNEQFF. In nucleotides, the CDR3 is TGTGCCAGCAGCTTTTCCGGGAACAATGAGCAGTTCTTC.

Written as DNA, the CDR3 is TGTGCCAGCAGTGAATTAGGGAGCAATGAGCAGTTCTTC. It codes for CASSELGSNEQFF. The chain couples TRBV25-1 to TRBJ2-1; maybe TRBD2 (5 bases). The V gene lost 1 base and the J gene lost 6 bases, with 7 bases spanning the gap. The CDR3 contains 13 residues. Germline CDR1 reads MGHDK; CDR2 reads SYGVNS.

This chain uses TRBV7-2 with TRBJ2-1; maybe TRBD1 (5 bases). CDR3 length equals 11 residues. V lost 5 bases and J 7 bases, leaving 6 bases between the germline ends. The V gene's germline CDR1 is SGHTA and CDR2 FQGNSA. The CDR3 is CASSPGNEQFF. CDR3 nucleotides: TGTGCCAGCAGCCCAGGGAATGAGCAGTTCTTC.

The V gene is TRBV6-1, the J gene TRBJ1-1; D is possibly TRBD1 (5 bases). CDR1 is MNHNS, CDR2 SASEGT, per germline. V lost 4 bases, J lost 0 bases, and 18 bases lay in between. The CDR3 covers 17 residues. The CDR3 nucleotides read TGTGCCAGCAGTGCCGACACAGAGGGGCCCGTGAACACTGAAGCTTTCTTT. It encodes CASSADTEGPVNTEAFF.

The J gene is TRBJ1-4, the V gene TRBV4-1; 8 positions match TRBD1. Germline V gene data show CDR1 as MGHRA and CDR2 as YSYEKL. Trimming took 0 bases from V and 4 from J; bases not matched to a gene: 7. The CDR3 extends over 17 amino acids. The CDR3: CASSQDGRGRGNEKLFF. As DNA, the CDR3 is TGCGCCAGCAGCCAAGATGGCAGGGGGCGCGGTAATGAAAAACTGTTTTTT.

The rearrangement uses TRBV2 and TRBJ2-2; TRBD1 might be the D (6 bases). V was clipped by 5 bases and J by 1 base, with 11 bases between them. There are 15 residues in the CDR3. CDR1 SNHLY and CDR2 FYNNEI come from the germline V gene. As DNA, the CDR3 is TGTGCCAGCAGTCCCAGGGGAGTGAACACCGGGGAGCTGTTTTTT. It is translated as CASSPRGVNTGELFF.

CDR3 sequence: CSAREGAALRARTVGETQYF. CDR3 nucleotide sequence: TGCAGTGCTAGAGAGGGGGCTGCTCTCAGGGCGAGGACGGTGGGAGAGACCCAGTACTTC. V gene TRBV20-1 combines with J gene TRBJ2-5; D is possibly TRBD1 (6 bases). This CDR3 has 20 residues. Trimming stripped 0 bases from V and 4 bases from J, with 30 bases between. The germline V gene has CDR1 DFQATT and CDR2 SNEGSKA (reference sequence).

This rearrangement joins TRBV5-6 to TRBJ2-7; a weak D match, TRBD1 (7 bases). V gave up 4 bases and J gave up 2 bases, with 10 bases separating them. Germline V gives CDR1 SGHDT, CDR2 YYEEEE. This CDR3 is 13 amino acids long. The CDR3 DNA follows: TGTGCCAGCAGCGCGGGACAGCCCTACGAGCAGTACTTC. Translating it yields CASSAGQPYEQYF.

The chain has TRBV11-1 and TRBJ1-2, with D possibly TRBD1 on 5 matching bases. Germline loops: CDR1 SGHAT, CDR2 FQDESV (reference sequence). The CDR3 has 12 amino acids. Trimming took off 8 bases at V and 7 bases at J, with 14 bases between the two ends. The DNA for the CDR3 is TGTGCCAGCGGGACGGCAGAGGGTGGCTACACCTTC. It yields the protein CASGTAEGGYTF.

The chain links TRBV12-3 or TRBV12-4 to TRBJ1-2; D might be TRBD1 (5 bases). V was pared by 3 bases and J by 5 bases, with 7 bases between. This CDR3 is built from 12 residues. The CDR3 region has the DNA TGTGCCAGCAGTTTTGGGGGATATGGCTACACCTTC. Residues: CASSFGGYGYTF.

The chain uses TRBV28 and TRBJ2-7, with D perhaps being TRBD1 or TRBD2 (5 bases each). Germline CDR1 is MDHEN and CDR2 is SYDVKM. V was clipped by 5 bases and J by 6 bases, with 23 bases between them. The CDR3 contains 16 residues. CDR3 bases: TGTGCCAGCAGTATACCGGGACCCCCATTGATTGTCGAGCAGTACTTC. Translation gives CASSIPGPPLIVEQYF.

This chain's CDR3 is CASRQTGFPGELFF. CDR3 DNA: TGTGCCAGCAGGCAGACAGGGTTCCCCGGGGAGCTGTTTTTT. The V and J genes are TRBV12-3 or TRBV12-4 and TRBJ2-2; 7 bases align to TRBD1. The CDR3 sequence is 14 residues long. Trimming at V came to 6 bases and at J to 6 bases, leaving 7 bases not matched to a gene.

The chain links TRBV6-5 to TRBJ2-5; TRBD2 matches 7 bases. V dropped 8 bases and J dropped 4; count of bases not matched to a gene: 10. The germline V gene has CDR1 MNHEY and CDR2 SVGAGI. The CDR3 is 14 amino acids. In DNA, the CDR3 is TGTGCCAGCCAGAACTACCCGGGGGGAGAGACCCAGTACTTC. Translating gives CASQNYPGGETQYF.

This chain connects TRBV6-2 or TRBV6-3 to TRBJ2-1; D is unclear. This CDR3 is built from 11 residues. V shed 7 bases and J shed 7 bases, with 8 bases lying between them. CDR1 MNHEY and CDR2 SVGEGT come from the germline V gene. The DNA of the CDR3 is TGTGCCAGCACCGTGGGTAATGAGCAGTTCTTC. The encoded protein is CASTVGNEQFF.

The CDR3 reads CASKREGDSPLHF. For the CDR3, the DNA is TGTGCCAGCAAGAGGGAGGGGGACTCACCCCTCCACTTT. V usage is TRBV28 and J usage is TRBJ1-6, with D maybe TRBD1 (6 bases). Trimming pared 7 bases from V and 10 bases from J, leaving 14 bases between. Germline V gene data show CDR1 as MDHEN and CDR2 as SYDVKM. This CDR3 has 13 residues.

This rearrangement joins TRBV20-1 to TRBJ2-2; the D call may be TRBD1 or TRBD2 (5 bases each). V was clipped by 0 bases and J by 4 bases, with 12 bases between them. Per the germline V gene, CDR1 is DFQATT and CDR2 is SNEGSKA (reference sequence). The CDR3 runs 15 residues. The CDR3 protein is CSARDLPGATGELFF. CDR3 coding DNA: TGCAGTGCTAGAGATCTTCCCGGGGCCACCGGGGAGCTGTTTTTT.

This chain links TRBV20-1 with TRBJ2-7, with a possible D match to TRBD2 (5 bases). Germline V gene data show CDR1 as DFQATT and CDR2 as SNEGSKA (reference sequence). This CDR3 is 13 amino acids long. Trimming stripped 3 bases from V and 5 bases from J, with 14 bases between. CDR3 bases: TGCAGTGCTAGCGGGGATGATTTCGACGAGCAGTACTTC. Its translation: CSASGDDFDEQYF.